Listed below are T cell receptor beta chains from one sample, sequenced in a study of T cells in Graves' hyperthyroidism and ophthalmopathy. MiXCR, applied by TCRdb to the multiplex PCR reads, yields one record per CDR3 protein. The sample carries approximately 600,000 distinct CDR3 sequences, approximately 15% recorded once. Sequencing was carried out using blood. The receptors stem from a woman aged 30 to 39 with Graves' hyperthyroidism that later progressed to Graves' ophthalmopathy. CDR3s include the opening cysteine and the closing phenylalanine or tryptophan. D genes are given only for firm matches. Only part of the rows carry a size: once, few, many, or a class if the clone is expanded.

clone size	V gene	J gene	D gene	CDR3 DNA	CDR3 protein
-	TRBV11-3	TRBJ2-5	TRBD2	TGTGCCAGCAGCTTGCGACTAGCGGGAGTGGGGCAAGAGACCCAGTACTTC	CASSLRLAGVGQETQYF
many	TRBV27	TRBJ2-3	-	TGTGCCAGCAGTCCGTCATCAGGGAAAACGCAGTATTTT	CASSPSSGKTQYF
many	TRBV5-1	TRBJ2-2	-	TGCGCCAGCAGGTTAAGGGGCGAAACCGGGGAGCTGTTTTTT	CASRLRGETGELFF
-	TRBV19	TRBJ2-7	TRBD2	TGTGCCAGTAGCCAGCCGGGACTAATCTCCTACGAGCAGTACTTC	CASSQPGLISYEQYF
-	TRBV20-1	TRBJ2-7	TRBD2	TGCAGTGCTAGAGATCCCAACGGACTAGCCTCCTACGAGCAGTACTTC	CSARDPNGLASYEQYF
few	TRBV20-1	TRBJ1-4	TRBD1	TGCAGTGCTAAGGGGGCCCACCATGAAAAACTGTTTTTT	CSAKGAHHEKLFF
many	TRBV27	TRBJ2-3	TRBD2	TGTGCCAGCAGTTTACTAGCGGACCGAAACACAGATACGCAGTATTTT	CASSLLADRNTDTQYF
few	TRBV7-9	TRBJ2-7	-	TGTGCCAGCAGCTTGCTAGGGGGGGACGGCTCCGAGCAGTACTTC	CASSLLGGDGSEQYF
-	TRBV2	TRBJ2-5	TRBD1	TGTGCCAGCAGTGAAGAGACAGGGAAAGAGACCCAGTACTTC	CASSEETGKETQYF
-	TRBV2	TRBJ2-1	-	TGTGCCAGCAGTGAGACAGAGGGCTTCAATGAGCAGTTCTTC	CASSETEGFNEQFF
many	TRBV20-1	TRBJ2-5	TRBD2	TGCAGTGCTAGAGACAAGGGGCTAGCGGGAGGACCGAACCAAGAGACCCAGTACTTC	CSARDKGLAGGPNQETQYF
many	TRBV5-1	TRBJ1-1	-	TGCGCCAGCAGCTTGGAAGGGGGACTGAACACTGAAGCTTTCTTT	CASSLEGGLNTEAFF
many	TRBV7-2	TRBJ2-7	TRBD1	TGTGCCAGCAGCTTAGGGACAGGGGTCTACGAGCAGTACTTC	CASSLGTGVYEQYF
many	TRBV28	TRBJ2-3	TRBD2	TGTGCCAGCAGTCATAGCGGGAGGGCAGATACGCAGTATTTT	CASSHSGRADTQYF
-	TRBV11-2	TRBJ1-1	-	TGTGCCAGCAGCCCCCTAGTAACACTGAACACTGAAGCTTTCTTT	CASSPLVTLNTEAFF
-	TRBV3-1	TRBJ2-6	-	TGTGCCAGCAGCCTAAGTGACCCCCTGAGCTCTGGGGCCAACGTCCTGACTTTC	CASSLSDPLSSGANVLTF
-	TRBV7-2	TRBJ2-3	-	TGTGCCAGCAGCTTAGGGGCGTCTATCACTAGCATAGATACGCAGTATTTT	CASSLGASITSIDTQYF
many	TRBV11-2	TRBJ2-1	TRBD2	TGTGCCAGCAGCTTAGAGCTAGCGGGCAAAGACAATGAGCAGTTCTTC	CASSLELAGKDNEQFF
few	TRBV4-1	TRBJ1-4	TRBD1	TGCGCCAGCAGGGGACAGGAGAATGAAGAACTGTTTTTT	CASRGQENEELFF
-	TRBV6-1	TRBJ2-2	-	TGTGCCAGCAGGGGCCCGGGCCCCGGAGCCGGGGAGCTGTTTTTT	CASRGPGPGAGELFF
many	TRBV28	TRBJ2-1	TRBD2	TGTGCCAGCAGTCGAGCGGGGAGCTCCTACAATGAGCAGTTCTTC	CASSRAGSSYNEQFF
many	TRBV4-3	TRBJ2-7	-	TGCGCCAGCAGCCAAGACCCGCTGGACAGTTTCGCGAGGGATGAGCAGTACTTC	CASSQDPLDSFARDEQYF
many	TRBV19	TRBJ1-3	TRBD1	TGTGCCAGTAGTACAGACAGGGGGACTGGAAACACCATATATTTT	CASSTDRGTGNTIYF
many	TRBV28	TRBJ1-5	TRBD1	TGTGCCAGCAGCTCGCCGGGACAGTTCAATCAGCCCCAGCATTTT	CASSSPGQFNQPQHF
-	TRBV6-1	TRBJ2-7	TRBD2	TGTGCCAGCAGTACAAGGACTAGCGGGAGGGGCGACGAGCAGTACTTC	CASSTRTSGRGDEQYF
many	TRBV2	TRBJ2-5	TRBD2	TGTGCCAGCAGGGGACTAGGACAAGAGACCCAGTACTTC	CASRGLGQETQYF
many	TRBV2	TRBJ1-5	-	TGTGCCAGCAGCAGGGACCGCAATCAGCCCCAGCATTTT	CASSRDRNQPQHF
many	TRBV7-8	TRBJ2-3	TRBD1	TGTGCCAGCAGCTTAGTGTGGGACAGTCCCACAGATACGCAGTATTTT	CASSLVWDSPTDTQYF
-	TRBV3-1	TRBJ2-7	-	TGTGCCAGCAGCCCATTAACTAGTTTGACCCCCTACGAGCAGTACTTC	CASSPLTSLTPYEQYF
many	TRBV20-1	TRBJ1-1	-	TGCAGTGCTAGTAGGCCTGAAGCTTTCTTT	CSASRPEAFF
-	TRBV7-9	TRBJ2-1	TRBD2	TGTGCCAGCAGCTCCCGCGGGGGGATCTACAATGAGCAGTTCTTC	CASSSRGGIYNEQFF
-	TRBV19	TRBJ2-2	-	TGTGCCAGTAGTATTTTTGAAGGGAACACCGGGGAGCTGTTTTTT	CASSIFEGNTGELFF
-	TRBV2	TRBJ1-2	-	TGTGCCAGCAGTGTCGGGACCAACTATGGCTACACCTTC	CASSVGTNYGYTF
few	TRBV4-3	TRBJ1-4	TRBD1	TGCGCCAGCAGCCAATGGACAGGGAACGAAAAACTGTTTTTT	CASSQWTGNEKLFF
many	TRBV5-5	TRBJ2-3	TRBD2	TGTGCCAGCAGCTTGACTAGCGGGAGTGGCACAGATACGCAGTATTTT	CASSLTSGSGTDTQYF
many	TRBV11-3	TRBJ2-7	-	TGTGCCAGCAGCTTAGGGTCAGGGGATCACTACGAGCAGTACTTC	CASSLGSGDHYEQYF
-	TRBV24-1	TRBJ2-3	TRBD2	TGTGCCACCAGGACTAGCGCCCTCGGCCCAGATACGCAGTATTTT	CATRTSALGPDTQYF
many	TRBV3-1	TRBJ1-5	-	TGTGCCAGCAGCCCGACGGACAGTAGCAATCAGCCCCAGCATTTT	CASSPTDSSNQPQHF
many	TRBV12-3/TRBV12-4	TRBJ2-7	TRBD2	TGTGCCAGCAGTCCCCCCGTTTTAATAGCGGGGTGGCTTGGCGAGCAGTACTTC	CASSPPVLIAGWLGEQYF
many	TRBV9	TRBJ2-3	-	TGTGCCAGCAGCGAAGGGGTGACAGATACGCAGTATTTT	CASSEGVTDTQYF
many	TRBV20-1	TRBJ2-1	TRBD2	TGCAGTGGACCGCCGAGCGGGAGCCCCTACAATGAGCAGTTCTTC	CSGPPSGSPYNEQFF
-	TRBV4-1	TRBJ2-7	TRBD2	TGCGCCAGCAGCCAAGAGTGGGGAGGTAGCGGGAGATCCTACGAGCAGTACTTC	CASSQEWGGSGRSYEQYF
many	TRBV11-3	TRBJ1-1	-	TGTGCCAGCAGCTTAAACATTCCCATGAACACTGAAGCTTTCTTT	CASSLNIPMNTEAFF
few	TRBV7-9	TRBJ1-1	-	TGTGCCAGCAGCTTAGATATCATCGGAGAAGCTTTCTTT	CASSLDIIGEAFF
few	TRBV20-1	TRBJ1-5	-	TGCAGTGCTAGAGATCGGTGGGGCAGGGAGGGTCAGCCCCAGCATTTT	CSARDRWGREGQPQHF